The 12 T cell receptor beta chains in this list originate from one sample, sequenced in a study of T cells in Graves' hyperthyroidism and ophthalmopathy. Amplification of TCR beta CDR3 regions used RNA as the template. A first-round RT-PCR of the TCR CDR3 used the HTBI primer set. In TCRdb, the multiplex PCR reads were re-called with MiXCR into one record per CDR3 protein. The sample lists roughly 280,000 distinct CDR3 sequences; around 22% were seen once. Sample: blood. Every receptor here comes from a man aged 25-45 years with Graves' ophthalmopathy.

This clonotype was counted only a few times. The chain joins TRBV5-1 to TRBJ1-1, with D perhaps matching TRBD1 (5 bases). Deletions cut 4 bases from V and 5 bases from J, with 15 bases between. The CDR3 loop spans 14 amino acids. Germline V gives CDR1 SGHRS, CDR2 YFSETQ. This CDR3 reads CASSRSGTGTEAFF. The CDR3 DNA reads TGCGCCAGCAGCCGCTCCGGGACGGGGACTGAAGCTTTCTTT.

V usage is TRBV27 and J usage is TRBJ2-7, with 11 bases aligning to TRBD1. J gave up 6 bases and V 6 bases, and 1 base lay outside the gene matches. CDR3 length: 12 residues. Germline lookup yields CDR1 MNHEY and CDR2 SMNVEV (reference sequence). The CDR3 region has the DNA TGTGCCAGCAGGGACAGGGGGCGCGAGCAGTACTTC. Residues: CASRDRGREQYF.

In this sample, this clonotype turned up a few times. The chain employs TRBV27 and TRBJ2-1; 15 nucleotides line up with TRBD2. The J segment lost 7 bases and the V segment lost 4 bases, leaving 5 bases of the junction unmatched. Germline CDR1 MNHEY, CDR2 SMNVEV (reference sequence). There are 16 residues in the CDR3. The CDR3, as DNA: TGTGCCAGCAGTTCAGGACTAGCGGGAGGGGGAAATGAGCAGTTCTTC. Protein: CASSSGLAGGGNEQFF.

This clonotype was picked up a small number of times. CDR3 coding DNA: TGTGCCAGCAGCCCCATTGGAGGAAGGAACGAGCAGTACTTC. This gives the protein CASSPIGGRNEQYF. This chain connects TRBV7-6 to TRBJ2-7, with D perhaps matching TRBD2 (5 bases). V dropped 5 bases and J dropped 5 bases, with 16 bases sitting between them. Germline V gene data show CDR1 as SGHVS and CDR2 as FNYEAQ. CDR3 size: 14 residues.

The CDR3 region is CASSFPGPQADEQFF. The CDR3 DNA follows: TGTGCCAGCAGCTTTCCCGGGCCCCAAGCCGATGAGCAGTTCTTC. J is TRBJ2-1 and V is TRBV7-9, with D uncertain. The CDR3 runs to 15 residues. V lost 3 bases, J lost 8 bases, and 17 bases lay in between. The germline gives CDR1 SEHNR, CDR2 FQNEAQ (reference sequence).

This clonotype was detected ten times or more. The rearrangement links TRBV20-1 to TRBJ2-2, with 7 nucleotides matching TRBD2. Germline V gene lookup returns CDR1 DFQATT and CDR2 SNEGSKA (reference sequence). This CDR3 contains 18 residues. The junction had 10 bases not matched to a gene; V was cut back by 0 bases and J by 0 bases. The CDR3 coding sequence is TGCAGTGCTAGAGATCGTCGAACTAGCGAGCCGAACACCGGGGAGCTGTTTTTT. It translates to CSARDRRTSEPNTGELFF.

The rearrangement joins TRBV5-1 to TRBJ1-1; TRBD1 is a possible D gene (5 bases). Germline V gene data show CDR1 as SGHRS and CDR2 as YFSETQ. The CDR3 consists of 17 residues. V was clipped by 4 bases and J by 0 bases, with 19 bases between them. CDR3 residues: CASSLGGRGPMNTEAFF. As DNA, the CDR3 is TGCGCCAGCAGCCTGGGGGGACGGGGCCCCATGAACACTGAAGCTTTCTTT.

This clonotype came up a few times. The junction departs from the called germline gene at one end, perhaps through a read error. The V gene is TRBV6-2 or TRBV6-3, the J gene TRBJ2-3; D is undetermined. CDR1 and CDR2 from the germline V gene are MNHEY and SVGEGT. This CDR3 spans 16 amino acids. CDR3 region: CASSYSIGLVTNTQYF. CDR3 nucleotide sequence: TGTGCCAGCAGTTACTCGATTGGGCTGGTCACAAATACGCAGTATTTT.

The chain recombines TRBV20-1 with TRBJ1-5, with D possibly TRBD1 on 6 matching bases. Germline lookup yields CDR1 DFQATT and CDR2 SNEGSKA (reference sequence). The CDR3 runs to 15 residues. V lost 3 bases, J lost 1 base, and 13 bases lay in between. The CDR3 DNA reads as TGCAGTGCTAGTGGGGGCAGGGGAAGCAATCAGCCCCAGCATTTT. Its protein is CSASGGRGSNQPQHF.

CDR3 sequence (DNA): TGCAGTGCTATTGGCGGGAGTAGCAATGAGCAGTTCTTC. Translated: CSAIGGSSNEQFF. This chain connects TRBV20-1 to TRBJ2-1, with 7 bases identical to TRBD2. Trimming at V came to 4 bases and at J to 6 bases, leaving 6 bases not matched to a gene. CDR1 and CDR2 (germline): DFQATT, SNEGSKA (reference sequence). The CDR3 extends over 13 amino acids.

This clonotype showed up many times. The chain carries TRBV3-1 and TRBJ2-5, with 13 bases that match TRBD2. Unmatched junction bases numbered 6, after V lost 3 bases and J lost 11 bases. The germline V gene has CDR1 LGHDT and CDR2 YNNKEL (reference sequence). The CDR3 is 14 amino acids. The CDR3 sequence: CASSHGTSGIRQYF. Written as DNA, the CDR3 is TGTGCCAGCAGCCATGGGACTAGCGGGATCCGTCAGTACTTC.

CDR3 region: CASSGSGGHEQYF. As DNA, the CDR3 is TGTGCCAGCAGCGGTAGCGGGGGTCACGAGCAGTACTTC. The rearrangement uses TRBV9 and TRBJ2-7; TRBD2 matches 9 bases. The CDR3 length is 13 residues. From germline, CDR1 is SGDLS and CDR2 YYNGEE. The junction had 3 bases not matched to a gene; V was cut back by 3 bases and J by 5 bases.